The T cell receptor beta chain under discussion was sequenced for a study of blood T cell repertoires in COVID-19. Study as a whole: Samples taken during acute and convalescent COVID-19 were collected in the United States, Italy and Spain.

In germline, CDR1 is LNHNV, CDR2 YYDKDF (reference sequence). V lost 0 bases, J lost 12 bases, and 17 bases lay in between. This CDR3 has 15 residues. Under the authors' procedure: Quantification of nucleated cells was approximated via reference gene primer amplification. Generated by immunoSEQ multiplex PCR, the TCRdb table keeps only in-frame clones and is missing some. V, J and clone size derive from that table, while D and trimming were established from the DNA sequence. The data contain 300,000 to 400,000 clones, over 75% of them singletons. The sample comprised peripheral blood. The chain has TRBV15 and TRBJ1-4; TRBD1 is a possible D gene (5 bases). The TCR sequence derives from a human donor in a cohort sampled during active COVID-19. In DNA form, the CDR3 reads TGTGCCACCAGCAGAGATGTGGGGTTCGGGGGGGAACTGTTTTTT. This sequence encodes CATSRDVGFGGELFF.